The 9 T cell receptor beta chains below all came from one sample that was sequenced in a study of T cell repertoires in aging, cancer and after chemotherapy. A mixed TRB-A/B primer pool amplified rearranged TRB by multiplex touch-down PCR. TCRdb re-analysed the multiplex PCR reads in MiXCR, keeping a single row per CDR3 protein. The table includes roughly 6,000 distinct CDR3 sequences, more than 25% detected once. Amplification of TCR beta used genomic DNA extracted from peripheral blood. Sequencing was done on a sample of blood. The receptor source for this set is a human donor in good health.

This clonotype qualifies as medium-sized. In DNA, the CDR3 is TGCAGCGTCGGCCTAGTCCTAGCGGGAGCCCCCAATGAGCAGTTCTTC. It is translated as CSVGLVLAGAPNEQFF. V usage is TRBV29-1 and J usage is TRBJ2-1, with 10 bases matching TRBD2. Germline V gene lookup returns CDR1 SQVTM and CDR2 ANQGSEA. The V gene end was trimmed by 6 bases and the J gene end by 6 bases; junction bases not matched to a gene: 14. This CDR3 has 16 amino acids.

The chain recombines TRBV20-1 with TRBJ2-2; weak D call: TRBD2 (6 bases). The germline V gene has CDR1 DFQATT and CDR2 SNEGSKA (reference sequence). This CDR3 region has 14 residues. V gave up 1 base and J gave up 4 bases, with 10 bases separating them. CDR3 bases: TGCAGTGCTAGAGCCCACGGGGGCACCGGGGAGCTGTTTTTT. Its translation: CSARAHGGTGELFF.

This clonotype was seen a handful of times. The chain couples TRBV12-3 or TRBV12-4 to TRBJ2-7; D is undetermined. The CDR3 totals 15 residues. V was cut by 1 base and J by 1 base, with 11 bases left in between. The CDR3 protein is CASSLGRRFSYEQYF. The DNA of the CDR3 is TGTGCCAGCAGTTTAGGACGGCGGTTTTCCTACGAGCAGTACTTC.

This clonotype appeared a few times. This chain connects TRBV15 to TRBJ2-1; 9 bases align to TRBD2. Germline V CDR1 and CDR2: LNHNV, YYDKDF (reference sequence). Trimming at V came to 5 bases and at J to 15 bases, leaving 17 bases not matched to a gene. CDR3 size: 15 residues. CDR3 nucleotides: TGTGCCACCAGCGAGCGCGGTGTGACGGGACTAGCACGGTTCTTC. This sequence encodes CATSERGVTGLARFF. Full variable domain (remainder filled in from reference TRBV15 and TRBJ2-1): DAMVIQNPRYQVTQFGKPVTLSCSQTLNHNVMYWYQQKSSQAPKLLFHYYDKDFNNEADTPDNFQSRRPNTSFCFLDIRSPGLGDTAMYLCATSERGVTGLARFFGPGTRLTVL.

This sequence joins TRBV27 and TRBJ2-7; the D gene could be TRBD1 or TRBD2 (6 bases each). The germline V and J ends were trimmed by 4 bases and 6 bases, with 19 bases remaining between them. The CDR3 totals 15 residues. Germline CDR1 and CDR2: MNHEY and SMNVEV (reference sequence). CDR3 residues: CASSSGAEQGGEQYF. Written as DNA, the CDR3 is TGTGCCAGCAGTTCGGGGGCGGAACAAGGGGGCGAGCAGTACTTC.

The chain is built from TRBV7-9 and TRBJ2-7; D may be TRBD1 or TRBD2 (5 bases each). The CDR3 covers 13 residues. Per germline, CDR1 SEHNR and CDR2 FQNEAQ (reference sequence). Trimming shortened V by 7 bases and J by 2 bases, and 12 bases separated the two germline ends. CDR3 bases: TGTGCCAGCACAAGGACGGGACCCTACGAGCAGTACTTC. The encoded protein is CASTRTGPYEQYF. The whole variable domain, remainder taken from reference TRBV7-9 and TRBJ2-7, is DTGVSQNPRHKITKRGQNVTFRCDPISEHNRLYWYRQTLGQGPEFLTYFQNEAQLEKSRLLSDRFSAERPKGSFSTLEIQRTEQGDSAMYLCASTRTGPYEQYFGPGTRLTVT.

The V call is TRBV29-1, the J call TRBJ1-1, with TRBD1 matching 9 bases. This CDR3 comprises 14 residues. Trimming at V came to 4 bases and at J to 11 bases, leaving 14 bases not matched to a gene. Germline CDR1 reads SQVTM; CDR2 reads ANQGSEA. The DNA of the CDR3 is TGCAGCGTTGTGGCCGGACAGGGGACCTCACCGGCTTTCTTT. It yields the protein CSVVAGQGTSPAFF. The entire variable domain, with the rest obtained from reference TRBV29-1 and TRBJ1-1, is as follows: SAVISQKPSRDICQRGTSLTIQCQVDSQVTMMFWYRQQPGQSLTLIATANQGSEATYESGFVIDKFPISRPNLTFSTLTVSNMSPEDSSIYLCSVVAGQGTSPAFFGQGTRLTVV.

This clonotype is medium-sized by share. The V gene is TRBV19, the J gene TRBJ1-5, with TRBD1 matching 7 bases. Trimming cost V 5 bases and J 4 bases; bases outside gene matches: 14. The germline V gene has CDR1 LNHDA and CDR2 SQIVND (reference sequence). The length of the CDR3 is 17 residues. Here the CDR3 reads CASSLGSGQFDNQPQHF. The DNA of the CDR3 is TGTGCCAGTAGTCTGGGGTCGGGACAGTTCGATAATCAGCCCCAGCATTTT. The whole variable domain, remainder taken from reference TRBV19 and TRBJ1-5, is DGGITQSPKYLFRKEGQNVTLSCEQNLNHDAMYWYRQDPGQGLRLIYYSQIVNDFQKGDIAEGYSVSREKKESFPLTVTSAQKNPTAFYLCASSLGSGQFDNQPQHFGDGTRLSIL.

Judged by abundance, this clonotype is medium-sized. V and J are TRBV7-6 and TRBJ2-2, with 11 bases lining up with TRBD1. Germline values: CDR1 SGHVS, CDR2 FNYEAQ. The CDR3 covers 16 residues. V shed 5 bases and J 7 bases; nucleotides not matched to a gene: 9. The CDR3 reads CASSRAGQGAVGELFF. The CDR3 DNA reads as TGTGCCAGCAGCCGCGCCGGACAGGGGGCTGTCGGGGAGCTGTTTTTT.